Included here is one TCR beta chain sequence, with context. There are a few counts of this clonotype. What antigen it recognizes has not been identified. Base qualities are not provided; no much larger clone lies one nucleotide away. The record originates from a study of blood T cells in healthy people across ages (dated by TCRdb to between 2015 and 2017). Notes on the research overall: Template switching captured roughly one uniquely barcoded TCR beta cDNA molecule per two T cells in model experiments. Age-related changes in TCR beta repertoire diversity were measured in the study by deep sequencing normalized with unique cDNA molecular identifiers. Using the same blood draw, the study looked at two additional independent replicas of 1 million unique cDNA reads for two donors, one aged 18 to 30 and the other aged 80 or older. Four age groups were formed from the donors: young (average around 15 years), middle-aged (more than 35), aged (over 55) and long-lived (about 75). Donors of different ages were randomly distributed across sequencing lanes to avoid experimental bias.

The donors were some 39 Caucasian individuals from Russia, aged roughly 6 to 100 years, who were systemically healthy. Each donor gave 8 to 10 milliliters of peripheral blood, drawn into EDTA-treated Vacutainer tubes. Ficoll-Paque density-gradient centrifugation was used to isolate PBMCs, with at least 6.5 million per sample. Trizol reagent was used to extract total RNA from PBMCs, with at least 5 micrograms per sample. The percentages of naive CD45RAhigh/CD27high T cells were determined by flow cytometry on a PBMC aliquot from every donor. Trimming costs V 1 base and J 10 bases, and their ends lie 10 bases apart. The CDR3, cysteine through phenylalanine, is 12 amino acids long. CDR3 DNA only is kept here, 36 bases in frame from base 1. Per the germline V gene (reference sequence), LGHDT is the CDR1 and YNNKEL is the CDR2. Results the study describes overall, beyond this receptor: Conclusive comparison of naive and antigen-experienced compartments was prevented by the profiling of bulk unsorted PBMCs. As age increased, observed TCR beta diversity per million T cells dropped in a roughly linear way, and a significant reduction was already evident by age roughly 40. Estimates of total diversity based on one million sequenced T cells were regarded as lower bounds and as underestimates. There was a strong correlation between observed TCR beta diversity and the percentage of naive T cells measured by flow cytometry. Because the CMV infection status of the donors was unknown, age-related changes in expanded clonotypes may potentially have been confounded. Compared with the aged group, the long-lived group had more naive CD4+ T cells, fewer expanded clones and increased TCR diversity, a pattern suggesting age selection.

Libraries were constructed by 5' RACE. The data were produced on an Illumina HiSeq 2500. The second PCR ran for roughly 7 to 11 cycles and used a J-beta primer mix along with a sample-barcoded 5' primer. A unique molecular identifier was introduced onto each TCR beta cDNA molecule by a template-switch 5' adaptor carrying 12 random nucleotides. At least 2.5 million CDR3-containing paired-end reads were obtained from each sample. First-strand cDNA synthesis was performed from all RNA using the Mint cDNA synthesis kit, with priming by a TRBC-specific oligonucleotide. All cDNA was treated with uracil-DNA glycosylase and then went through a first 18-cycle PCR with the universal primers M1SS and BC2_uni_R. As for the original processing: Normalization of each sample was performed by random selection of 1 million high-quality reads, each carrying a distinct molecular identifier. Reads with shared molecular identifiers were discarded instead of being binned into consensus sequences. MiTCR, with a Q25 quality threshold and the strictest error-elimination algorithm, was used for CDR3 identification, clonotype clustering and error correction. A nonparametric unseen species model using Euler transformation provided a lower-bound estimate of total TCR beta diversity. In-frame beta chains were kept once TCRdb had trimmed the public reads at Q25 with fastp and called clones with MiXCR. A single entry per CDR3 protein holds the most common genes and DNA from its merged rows. For this entry, the V and J calls and clone size follow TCRdb and not the study's own pipeline. The sample table lists roughly 900,000 distinct CDR3 sequences, about 48% of them with a count of one. The ten largest clones capture roughly 12% of the sample.

Sequencing was performed on blood. The rearrangement joined TRBV3-1 to TRBJ1-1; no D gene is confidently identified. This receptor was obtained from a man aged 25-40 years in good health. The CDR3 in this case is CASSQVEGLAFF. The nucleotide sequence reads as follows: TGTGCCAGCAGCCAAGTTGAAGGGCTAGCTTTCTTT.